The T cell receptor (beta chain) described here comes from a study of early T cells in non-severe SARS-CoV-2 infection. Study summary: Unsorted whole-blood RNA was sequenced in bulk, leaving chains unpaired.

This clonotype was recorded at least ten times. No antigen is known for it. Study observations and caveats: Matching with VDJdb favored anti-spike CD8 responses (missing private and CD4 specificities).

Germline V lookup: CDR1 DFQATT, CDR2 SNEGSKA (reference sequence). The V gene lost 5 bases and the J gene lost 4 bases, with 15 bases spanning the gap. This CDR3 is built from 14 residues. Individual cDNA molecules received unique molecular identifiers. Each CDR3 protein is one row after TCRdb ran MiXCR on the 5' RACE reads. The sample holds fewer than 80,000 distinct CDR3 sequences; roughly 9% are singletons and the top ten take 10% to 15%. The source is an adult who was a healthcare worker with PCR-confirmed SARS-CoV-2 infection or an uninfected control (not recorded which). This sequence joins TRBV20-1 and TRBJ2-1; D possibly matches TRBD1 or TRBD2 (5 bases each). Material: whole blood, obtained at baseline. The DNA of the CDR3 is TGCAGTGCTGGGACGGACACCTCGTACAATGAGCAGTTCTTC. Translated: CSAGTDTSYNEQFF.